This entry lists 32 T cell receptor beta chains sequenced from one sample in a study of blood T cells in healthy people across ages. Together with a sample-barcoded 5' primer, a J-beta primer mix was included in a second PCR lasting roughly 6 to 12 cycles. TCRdb reprocessed the 5' RACE reads via MiXCR and lists one record per CDR3 protein. This sample yields 850,000 to 950,000 distinct CDR3 sequences, of which around 28% are seen a single time; roughly a sixth belongs to the top ten. Sequenced input: blood. Receptors originate from an elderly woman in good health.

This clonotype came up many times. J is TRBJ2-3 and V is TRBV20-1; maybe TRBD1 (6 bases). Germline V CDR1 and CDR2: DFQATT, SNEGSKA (reference sequence). This CDR3 spans 14 amino acids. Trimming left V 0 bases short and J 6 bases short, with 13 bases between. The CDR3 spells CSARDRRGWDTQYF. The CDR3, as DNA: TGCAGTGCTAGAGATCGCAGGGGATGGGATACGCAGTATTTT.

This clonotype was recorded a few times. J is TRBJ1-1 and V is TRBV7-9, with 7 bases aligning to TRBD1. The trim removed 5 bases at V and 0 bases at J, leaving 9 bases unmatched. The CDR3 has 16 residues. Germline lookup yields CDR1 SEHNR and CDR2 FQNEAQ (reference sequence). The CDR3 coding sequence is TGTGCCAGCAGCCTAGGGGGCGCGATTATGAACACTGAAGCTTTCTTT. This gives the protein CASSLGGAIMNTEAFF. Combining the CDR3 with reference TRBV7-9 and TRBJ1-1 gives the whole variable domain DTGVSQNPRHKITKRGQNVTFRCDPISEHNRLYWYRQTLGQGPEFLTYFQNEAQLEKSRLLSDRFSAERPKGSFSTLEIQRTEQGDSAMYLCASSLGGAIMNTEAFFGQGTRLTVV.

There are many counts of this clonotype. The chain links TRBV3-1 to TRBJ2-7, with 10 bases lining up with TRBD1. CDR1 is LGHDT, CDR2 YNNKEL, per germline (reference sequence). V shed 4 bases and J 2 bases; nucleotides not matched to a gene: 8. The CDR3 has 16 residues. DNA for the CDR3: TGTGCCAGCAGCCGAGCGACCGGGACAGGGGCCTACGAGCAGTACTTC. It codes for CASSRATGTGAYEQYF.

As concerns this clonotype: A read error is possible here, since a much larger clone lies one base away. The chain carries TRBV6-2 or TRBV6-3 and TRBJ2-1, with 9 bases identical to TRBD1. The length of the CDR3 is 12 residues. Unmatched junction bases numbered 10, after V lost 9 bases and J lost 13 bases. Germline V gene lookup returns CDR1 MNHEY and CDR2 SVGEGT. CDR3 bases: TGTGCCAGTACAGGGGGCAGCGAGACCCAGTTCTTC. This encodes CASTGGSETQFF.

Ten or more counts support this clonotype. V usage is TRBV20-1 and J usage is TRBJ2-1, with D uncertain. Germline V gives CDR1 DFQATT, CDR2 SNEGSKA (reference sequence). The CDR3 is 12 amino acids. The ends were cut back, 0 bases at V and 9 bases at J, with 9 bases in the middle. CDR3 amino acids: CSAREDWAEQFF. The CDR3 DNA sequence: TGCAGTGCTAGAGAAGACTGGGCTGAGCAGTTCTTC.

With respect to this clonotype: An end of the junction does not agree with germline; a read error may underlie this. This rearrangement joins TRBV25-1 to TRBJ1-6, with D unclear. The CDR3 contains 14 residues. Germline V gene lookup returns CDR1 MGHDK and CDR2 SYGVNS. The CDR3 nucleotides read TGTGCCAGCAGCCTCTGGATCGGGGATTCACCCCCCCACTTT. This gives the protein CASSLWIGDSPPHF.

The chain carries TRBV29-1 and TRBJ1-2, with TRBD1 identical over 8 bases. Germline CDR1 reads SQVTM; CDR2 reads ANQGSEA. V shed 4 bases and J 4 bases; nucleotides not matched to a gene: 5. This CDR3 contains 13 residues. The CDR3 DNA reads as TGCAGCGTTGCCGTAGGACAGGGCTATGGCTACACCTTC. Amino acids: CSVAVGQGYGYTF.

Points on this clonotype: A much larger clonotype is one base distant, so this may be a read error. The chain joins TRBV5-1 to TRBJ2-5, with 7 bases aligning to TRBD2. Germline V gene data show CDR1 as SGHRS and CDR2 as YFSETQ. Trimming cost V 3 bases and J 4 bases; bases outside gene matches: 9. The CDR3 runs to 15 residues. In DNA, the CDR3 is TGCGCCAGCAGCTGGGCCCCGGGGGGTGCAGAGACCCAGTACTTC. Residues: CASSWAPGGAETQYF.

The chain couples TRBV12-3 or TRBV12-4 to TRBJ2-1; TRBD1 matches 8 bases. V lost 10 bases to trimming and J lost 2 bases; unmatched junction nucleotides: 7. The length of the CDR3 is 14 residues. Here the CDR3 reads CATKAGGPYNEQFF. The CDR3 DNA is TGTGCCACTAAGGCAGGGGGCCCCTACAATGAGCAGTTCTTC.

The J gene is TRBJ1-5, the V gene TRBV19; 7 bases fit TRBD1. V was pared by 7 bases and J by 4 bases, with 13 bases of the junction left unmatched. Germline CDR1 and CDR2: LNHDA and SQIVND (reference sequence). The CDR3 covers 16 residues. The CDR3 spells CASKSWRTGENQPQHF. The CDR3 DNA reads TGTGCCAGTAAATCTTGGAGAACAGGGGAGAATCAGCCCCAGCATTTT. Using reference TRBV19 and TRBJ1-5 for the parts outside the CDR3, the full variable domain is DGGITQSPKYLFRKEGQNVTLSCEQNLNHDAMYWYRQDPGQGLRLIYYSQIVNDFQKGDIAEGYSVSREKKESFPLTVTSAQKNPTAFYLCASKSWRTGENQPQHFGDGTRLSIL.

The chain links TRBV2 to TRBJ2-1, with a weak D call TRBD2 (6 bases). The germline V gene has CDR1 SNHLY and CDR2 FYNNEI. CDR3 length: 15 amino acids. V lost 6 bases and J 0 bases, leaving 12 bases between the germline ends. DNA of the CDR3: TGTGCCAGCAGCGGGACTCCCATCTCCTACAATGAGCAGTTCTTC. Protein sequence: CASSGTPISYNEQFF.

This clonotype occurred many times. The chain combines TRBV5-1 with TRBJ2-1; 7 nucleotides agree with TRBD2. Germline trimming cut 7 bases from V and 2 bases from J; bases unmatched to any gene: 9. The CDR3 sequence is 15 residues long. Per the germline V gene, CDR1 is SGHRS and CDR2 is YFSETQ. CDR3 sequence: CASQLSGIAYNEQFF. In DNA form, the CDR3 reads TGCGCCAGCCAACTCAGCGGGATCGCCTACAATGAGCAGTTCTTC. Looking up the rest from reference TRBV5-1 and TRBJ2-1 gives the full variable domain: KAGVTQTPRYLIKTRGQQVTLSCSPISGHRSVSWYQQTPGQGLQFLFEYFSETQRNKGNFPGRFSGRQFSNSRSEMNVSTLELGDSALYLCASQLSGIAYNEQFFGPGTRLTVL.

The chain combines TRBV12-3 or TRBV12-4 with TRBJ2-1, with a tentative D call TRBD2 (6 bases). V was trimmed by 3 bases and J by 8 bases, leaving 17 bases between them. This CDR3 comprises 15 residues. In nucleotides, the CDR3 is TGTGCCAGCAGTTTGGGACTCCTAAATACCTATGAGCAGTTCTTC. This codes for CASSLGLLNTYEQFF.

Worth noting for this clonotype: Just one base apart from a much larger clone, this may be a read error. This rearrangement joins TRBV7-2 to TRBJ2-7; D ambiguous. CDR3 length: 14 amino acids. Germline V CDR1 and CDR2: SGHTA, FQGNSA. Trimming took off 10 bases at V and 0 bases at J, with 16 bases between the two ends. CDR3 loop: CANSRGLGSYEQYF. Written as DNA, the CDR3 is TGTGCCAACAGTCGTGGGCTGGGCTCCTACGAGCAGTACTTC.

This clonotype was counted at least ten times. The CDR3 region is CASSLVMTGANVLTF. CDR3 DNA: TGTGCCAGCAGCTTGGTGATGACTGGGGCCAACGTCCTGACTTTC. The V gene is TRBV5-5, the J gene TRBJ2-6; D is unresolved. Germline loops: CDR1 SGHKS, CDR2 YYEKEE (reference sequence). The V and J ends lost 0 bases and 2 bases respectively, with 6 bases between them. The CDR3 contains 15 residues.

On this clonotype itself: A clone one base away is much larger, so this may be a read error. The chain carries TRBV20-1 and TRBJ2-7; D perhaps matches TRBD2 (6 bases). The CDR3 spans 16 residues. V shed 0 bases and J shed 7 bases, with 22 bases lying between them. Germline V gives CDR1 DFQATT, CDR2 SNEGSKA (reference sequence). Here the CDR3 reads CSARDPGGGFLGEQYF. The CDR3 nucleotides are TGCAGTGCTAGAGATCCGGGTGGGGGGTTTTTGGGTGAGCAGTACTTC.

Comment on this clonotype: Compared with germline, one end of the junction differs, possibly owing to a read error. This chain joins TRBV11-3 and TRBJ2-1; D possibly corresponds to TRBD1 (6 bases). CDR1 is SGHNT, CDR2 YENEEA, per germline. The CDR3 is 16 residues long. This chain's CDR3 is CASSLDPGEGSNEQIF. CDR3 coding DNA: TGTGCCAGCAGCTTAGATCCAGGGGAAGGGTCGAATGAGCAGATCTTC.

The chain combines TRBV6-5 with TRBJ2-1; 11 bases align to TRBD2. V was pared by 3 bases and J by 8 bases, with 6 bases of the junction left unmatched. Germline CDR1 MNHEY, CDR2 SVGAGI. This CDR3 has 15 residues. The CDR3 here is CASSYPGLAGHEQFF. The CDR3 nucleotides are TGTGCCAGCAGTTATCCCGGACTAGCGGGTCATGAGCAGTTCTTC.

This clonotype was seen a handful of times. In nucleotides, the CDR3 is TGTGCCAGCAGTTCGCTAGCGGGGGAGCAAGAGACCCAGTACTTC. Translating gives CASSSLAGEQETQYF. The V gene is TRBV27, the J gene TRBJ2-5; 10 nucleotides match TRBD2. The germline V gene has CDR1 MNHEY and CDR2 SMNVEV (reference sequence). Trimming removed 4 bases from V and 2 bases from J; junction bases left unmatched: 4. This CDR3 has 15 amino acids.

Remarks on this clonotype: At one of its ends the junction is not consistent with the germline gene, which may arise from a read error. The chain links TRBV12-3 or TRBV12-4 to TRBJ2-3, with D possibly TRBD2 on 6 matching bases. The CDR3 loop spans 15 amino acids. The DNA of the CDR3 is TGTGCCAGCAGCTATAGCGGAGTGCCCACAGATATGCAGTATTTT. It yields the protein CASSYSGVPTDMQYF.

The chain has TRBV3-1 and TRBJ1-1, with D unresolved. The V and J ends lost 9 bases and 0 bases respectively, with 11 bases between them. CDR1 LGHDT and CDR2 YNNKEL come from the germline V gene (reference sequence). The CDR3 runs to 13 residues. This CDR3 is CASSTHMNTEAFF. As DNA, the CDR3 is TGTGCCAGTTCTACGCACATGAACACTGAAGCTTTCTTT.

This clonotype has a count of ten or more. The gene calls are TRBV5-1 and TRBJ2-1; D assignment may be TRBD1 or TRBD2 (6 bases each). Trimming shortened V by 0 bases and J by 8 bases, and 15 bases separated the two germline ends. Per the germline V gene, CDR1 is SGHRS and CDR2 is YFSETQ. The CDR3 length is 15 residues. The CDR3 here is CASSLGGATYHEQFF. CDR3 nucleotide sequence: TGCGCCAGCAGCTTGGGGGGGGCAACTTACCATGAGCAGTTCTTC.

The table lists this clonotype with a few counts. The J gene is TRBJ1-1, the V gene TRBV6-6; D is unclear. Trimming stripped 4 bases from V and 3 bases from J, with 12 bases between. Germline V gives CDR1 MNHNY, CDR2 SVGAGI (reference sequence). The CDR3 consists of 14 residues. The CDR3 here is CASSSGPRDTEAFF. In DNA, the CDR3 is TGTGCCAGCAGTTCCGGGCCCCGCGACACTGAAGCTTTCTTT.

This clonotype appeared a few times. The gene calls are TRBV7-6 and TRBJ2-1; TRBD2 matches 7 bases. In germline, CDR1 is SGHVS, CDR2 FNYEAQ. V shed 8 bases, J shed 4 bases, and the junction held 11 bases outside the gene matches. This CDR3 region has 15 residues. Here the CDR3 DNA reads TGTGCCAGCGGCCGTGGGAGGGGCTGGTACAATGAGCAGTTCTTC. Its protein is CASGRGRGWYNEQFF. The full variable domain, rest sourced from reference TRBV7-6 and TRBJ2-1, is GAGVSQSPRYKVTKRGQDVALRCDPISGHVSLYWYRQALGQGPEFLTYFNYEAQQDKSGLPNDRFSAERPEGSISTLTIQRTEQRDSAMYRCASGRGRGWYNEQFFGPGTRLTVL.

With regard to this clonotype: This may be a read error, as it is one base from a much larger clone. V usage is TRBV14 and J usage is TRBJ2-7; weak D call: TRBD1 (5 bases). V was shortened by 0 bases and J by 5 bases, with 20 bases between the two germline ends. CDR1 and CDR2 from the germline V gene are SGHDN and FVKESK. The CDR3 runs to 17 residues. CDR3 in DNA: TGTGCCAGCAGCCAAGAAGGGGCTAGGATGGGCGGAGACGAGCAGTACTTC. It codes for CASSQEGARMGGDEQYF.

The chain uses TRBV7-2 and TRBJ2-3, with 14 bases that match TRBD2. V dropped 4 bases and J dropped 3; count of bases not matched to a gene: 9. Germline lookup yields CDR1 SGHTA and CDR2 FQGNSA. This CDR3 comprises 18 residues. CDR3 DNA sequence: TGTGCCAGCAGCTCCAGACTAGCGGGAGGGCCAAGAACAGATACGCAGTATTTT. The encoded protein is CASSSRLAGGPRTDTQYF.

This clonotype appeared many times. The chain recombines TRBV29-1 with TRBJ1-1, with D tentatively TRBD1 (5 bases). CDR1 and CDR2 (germline): SQVTM, ANQGSEA. The CDR3 is made up of 15 amino acids. With 4 bases removed from V and 0 bases from J, the gap between germline ends came to 15 bases. CDR3 coding DNA: TGCAGCGTTGGGGGGAAGCAGGGCTTGAACACTGAAGCTTTCTTT. Translating it yields CSVGGKQGLNTEAFF.

This clonotype was seen ten or more times. The junction and the germline gene differ at one end; a read error may be behind it. The V gene is TRBV7-9, the J gene TRBJ1-4, with D unclear. CDR3 length: 13 residues. Germline values: CDR1 SEHNR, CDR2 FQNEAQ (reference sequence). CDR3 in DNA: TGCGCCAGCAGCTTGGTCCCGGGGGAAAAACTGTTTTTT. Its protein product is CASSLVPGEKLFF.

Note on this clonotype: A junction boundary mismatches the germline segment, possibly from a read error. The chain uses TRBV12-3 or TRBV12-4 and TRBJ2-7; the D gene is possibly TRBD2 (5 bases). The CDR3 is made up of 14 amino acids. Here the CDR3 DNA reads TGTGCCAGCAGACGGACGGCGGGCTCCTATGAGCAGTACTTC. It encodes CASRRTAGSYEQYF.

This sequence joins TRBV25-1 and TRBJ1-1; D not resolved. The CDR3 sequence is 13 residues long. The germline V gene has CDR1 MGHDK and CDR2 SYGVNS. Trimming took off 9 bases at V and 5 bases at J, with 16 bases between the two ends. CDR3 protein: CASTRGSGTEAFF. For the CDR3, the DNA is TGTGCCAGTACAAGAGGGTCGGGTACTGAAGCTTTCTTT.

Concerning this clonotype: A much more abundant neighbour one base away suggests this may be a read error. CDR3 in DNA: TGTGCCAGCAGTTTAAGTGGCAGGACGCGCTACGAGCAGTACTTC. Protein: CASSLSGRTRYEQYF. V gene TRBV28 combines with J gene TRBJ2-7; D gene unclear. The CDR3 extends over 15 amino acids. Per the germline V gene, CDR1 is MDHEN and CDR2 is SYDVKM. The V gene lost 2 bases and the J gene lost 3 bases, with 14 bases spanning the gap. Variable domain in full (rest from reference TRBV28 and TRBJ2-7): DVKVTQSSRYLVKRTGEKVFLECVQDMDHENMFWYRQDPGLGLRLIYFSYDVKMKEKGDIPEGYSVSREKKERFSLILESASTNQTSMYLCASSLSGRTRYEQYFGPGTRLTVT.

This clonotype was seen only once. The chain joins TRBV12-3 or TRBV12-4 to TRBJ2-5; D is possibly TRBD1 or TRBD2 (5 bases each). V lost 6 bases and J lost 2, with 10 bases in between. The CDR3 runs to 13 residues. CDR3 sequence reads: CASRSGAQETQYF. The CDR3 bases are TGTGCCAGCAGGTCCGGGGCACAAGAGACCCAGTACTTC.